This TCR beta chain was identified during a study of shared clonotypes between healthy human individuals. This CDR3 is 12 amino acids long. Trimming took off 10 bases at V and 2 bases at J, with 12 bases between the two ends. Germline CDR1 and CDR2: LNHDA and SQIVND (reference sequence). Generated by immunoSEQ multiplex PCR, the TCRdb table keeps only in-frame clones and is missing some. The sample has under 200,000 clones; approximately 95% are singletons. This sequence originates from a woman aged 25 to 39 in good health. Sequenced input: naive CD4+ T cells sorted from blood. Regarding subset: CD45RA+ positively selected. The chain links TRBV19 to TRBJ2-7; D perhaps matches TRBD1 (5 bases). CDR3 region: CATSGQTYEQYF. CDR3 sequence (DNA): TGTGCCACGTCAGGACAAACCTACGAGCAGTACTTC.